Listed below are T cell receptor beta chains from one sample, sequenced in a study of blood T cell repertoires in COVID-19. Using immunoSEQ multiplex PCR, the repertoire was profiled, and TCRdb retains in-frame clones only, with some absent. The sample contains 120,000 to 150,000 clones, roughly 79% of which appear only once. The sample consisted of peripheral blood. These receptors all stem from a man aged 45-65 years with active or convalescent COVID-19. Both conserved end residues are part of each CDR3. D genes are given only for firm matches. Only some rows state a clone size, as once, few, many or a class for expanded clones.

D	size	V	J	DNA	CDR3
-	few	TRBV7-6	TRBJ2-5	TGTGCCAGCAGCTTAAGTTGGAAGAGGGGGAAAGAGACCCAGTACTTC	CASSLSWKRGKETQYF
TRBD1	-	TRBV9	TRBJ1-1	TGTGCCAGCAGCGTAGGGCCAGGGGGTTCCACTGAAGCTTTCTTT	CASSVGPGGSTEAFF
-	-	TRBV19	TRBJ1-5	TGTGCCAGTAGTGACTCGCGGGGGAGTCAGCCCCAGCATTTT	CASSDSRGSQPQHF
TRBD1	-	TRBV7-2	TRBJ1-2	TGTGCCAGCAGCCAAGGGGGCGGCTATGGCTACACCTTC	CASSQGGGYGYTF
-	-	TRBV27	TRBJ2-3	TGTGCCAGCAGTTCCCCAGTCGGGAGCGGGACGCAGTATTTT	CASSSPVGSGTQYF
TRBD1	-	TRBV6-4	TRBJ1-5	TGTGCCAGCAGCGAAAACAGGGGTCAGCCCCAGCATTTT	CASSENRGQPQHF
-	-	TRBV7-6	TRBJ2-7	TGTGCCAGCAGCTTACCGCAGGAGGGCATATACGAGCAGTACTTC	CASSLPQEGIYEQYF
TRBD1	-	TRBV6-6	TRBJ2-1	TGTGCCACCGTCAGACAGGGGTTCAATGAGCAGTTCTTC	CATVRQGFNEQFF
-	few	TRBV7-2	TRBJ2-5	TGTGCCAGCAGCTTCGGTCGACAAGAGACCCAGTACTTC	CASSFGRQETQYF
-	-	TRBV2	TRBJ2-7	TGTGCCAGCAGGCGGTCGGGCTACGAGCAGTACTTC	CASRRSGYEQYF
TRBD1	-	TRBV4-1	TRBJ1-1	TGCGCCAGCAGCCGCAGGGGGCTCACTGAAGCTTTCTTT	CASSRRGLTEAFF
-	once	TRBV7-6	TRBJ2-3	TGTGCCAGCAGCCCGACTAGAAACACAGATACGCAGTATTTT	CASSPTRNTDTQYF
TRBD1	-	TRBV2	TRBJ2-5	TGTGCCAGCAGTGAAGGGGGACAGGGGGCCTGGGAGACCCAGTACTTC	CASSEGGQGAWETQYF
-	-	TRBV7-8	TRBJ2-7	TGTGCCAGCAGCTTGGAACCTAGAGTCGAGCAGTACTTC	CASSLEPRVEQYF
TRBD1	once	TRBV5-6	TRBJ2-1	TGTGCCAGCAGCCAAGGGACAGCCTACAATGAGCAGTTCTTC	CASSQGTAYNEQFF
TRBD1	few	TRBV6-6	TRBJ2-1	TGTGCCAGCAGCCCCAGGGGGAGCTCCTACAATGAGCAGTTCTTC	CASSPRGSSYNEQFF
-	-	TRBV19	TRBJ1-5	TGTGCCAGTAGTCGACAGCTCCCGGGCAATCAGCCCCAGCATTTT	CASSRQLPGNQPQHF
-	-	TRBV10-3	TRBJ2-3	TGTGCCATCAGTGTCCGACAGGCCGGCACAGATACGCAGTATTTT	CAISVRQAGTDTQYF
-	once	TRBV6-4	TRBJ2-1	TGTGCCAGCAGTATCTATGCCTACAATGAGCAGTTCTTC	CASSIYAYNEQFF
-	-	TRBV28	TRBJ1-2	TGTGCCAGCAGTTTACTGACTTTTAACTATGGCTACACCTTC	CASSLLTFNYGYTF
TRBD1	few	TRBV11-2	TRBJ1-2	TGTGCCAGCAGCTTCACCCGGGACAGTCCCTTGGGCTACACCTTC	CASSFTRDSPLGYTF
-	-	TRBV29-1	TRBJ2-6	TGCAGCGTCACAGAAGGGGCCAACGTCCTGACTTTC	CSVTEGANVLTF
TRBD1	-	TRBV19	TRBJ1-1	TGTGCCAGTAGTACCGGGACAGCAAACACTGAAGCTTTCTTT	CASSTGTANTEAFF
TRBD2	-	TRBV5-1	TRBJ2-5	TGCGCCAGCAGCCCCGGGACTAGCGGGCCCTCGCAAGAGACCCAGTACTTC	CASSPGTSGPSQETQYF
-	-	TRBV2	TRBJ2-7	TGTGCCAGCAGTATGCGAGCTAGCGCGACCCACTACGAGCAGTACTTC	CASSMRASATHYEQYF
TRBD2	-	TRBV24-1	TRBJ2-3	TGTGCCACCAGTGATAGTAGCGGGAGGGACACAGATACGCAGTATTTT	CATSDSSGRDTDTQYF
TRBD2	-	TRBV9	TRBJ2-1	TGTGCCAGCAGCCCGGGACTAGCGGGAGTGCAGTTCTTC	CASSPGLAGVQFF
TRBD1	-	TRBV5-4	TRBJ1-3	TGTGCCAGCAGCACCCAAGGGGGCGGTTCAGACACCATATATTTT	CASSTQGGGSDTIYF
-	few	TRBV7-6	TRBJ1-3	TGTGCCAGCAGCTCGCCACGGGGGGGCGATTCCTCTGGAAACACCATATATTTT	CASSSPRGGDSSGNTIYF
-	-	TRBV7-8	TRBJ2-7	TGTGCCAGCAGGTCCGGGGCAGGGGTCGAGCAGTACTTC	CASRSGAGVEQYF
TRBD1	-	TRBV11-3	TRBJ2-5	TGTGCCAGCAGCTCTGGACAGGGGGCTAGGGAGACCCAGTACTTC	CASSSGQGARETQYF
TRBD2	-	TRBV5-1	TRBJ2-7	TGCGCCAGCACCACGCCGGGGGGCTACGAGCAGTACTTC	CASTTPGGYEQYF
-	-	TRBV5-8	TRBJ2-7	TGTGCCAGCAGCTTGGTCCCCCGCGAGCAGTACTTC	CASSLVPREQYF
-	-	TRBV5-1	TRBJ2-1	TGCGCCAGCAGCCGGACGGGGAATGAGCAGTTCTTC	CASSRTGNEQFF
TRBD1	-	TRBV18	TRBJ1-4	TGTGCCAGCTCACCTACGGGACAGGAGAATGAAAAACTGTTTTTT	CASSPTGQENEKLFF
-	-	TRBV6-4	TRBJ2-3	TGTGCCAGCAGTGGTAGGGGGGGAGATACGCAGTATTTT	CASSGRGGDTQYF
-	-	TRBV2	TRBJ1-5	TGTGCCAGCAGTGAATGGCCGACTCTGAATCAGCCCCAGCATTTT	CASSEWPTLNQPQHF
TRBD2	-	TRBV4-1	TRBJ2-3	TGCGCCAGCAGCCCCGGACTAGCGGGAGTTACTAGCACAGATACGCAGTATTTT	CASSPGLAGVTSTDTQYF
-	-	TRBV28	TRBJ2-3	TGTGCCAGCAGTCCCAACGCATGGGGGGCAGATACGCAGTATTTT	CASSPNAWGADTQYF
-	-	TRBV5-4	TRBJ1-1	TGTGCCAGCAGCTTGCCGGGGGAGAACACTGAAGCTTTCTTT	CASSLPGENTEAFF
TRBD1	-	TRBV28	TRBJ2-2	TGTGCCAGCAGTTTACGGGACAGGGATAGCGGGGAGCTGTTTTTT	CASSLRDRDSGELFF
TRBD2	-	TRBV6-5	TRBJ2-1	TGTGCCAGCGGGACTAGCAGTCGGGGGAACGAGCAGTTCTTC	CASGTSSRGNEQFF
TRBD1	-	TRBV9	TRBJ2-1	TGTGCCAGCAGCCTAACCGGGACAGGGGGCTTTGATGAGCAGTTCTTC	CASSLTGTGGFDEQFF
TRBD1	-	TRBV28	TRBJ2-2	TGTGCCAGCAGTTTAAGGACAGGAACGAACACCGGGGAGCTGTTTTTT	CASSLRTGTNTGELFF
-	-	TRBV24-1	TRBJ2-3	TGTGCCACCAGGGGGGCTAACACAGATACGCAGTATTTT	CATRGANTDTQYF
TRBD2	-	TRBV3-1/TRBV3-2	TRBJ2-4	TGTGCCAGCAGCCGGGAGGGAGGGTACCCCGGCCCTGGGAACATTCAGTACTTC	CASSREGGYPGPGNIQYF
-	-	TRBV3-1/TRBV3-2	TRBJ2-3	TGTGCCAGCAGCCAAGGGGGGCGAGGGGACGGGGCAGATACGCAGTATTTT	CASSQGGRGDGADTQYF
TRBD1	-	TRBV4-1	TRBJ2-3	TGCGCCAGCAGCCATGACAGGGCGACAGATACGCAGTATTTT	CASSHDRATDTQYF